Listed below are T cell receptor beta chains from one sample, sequenced in a study of cytomegalovirus exposure and HLA in healthy donors. The protocol was immunoSEQ multiplex PCR, while the TCRdb copy is restricted to in-frame clones and leaves out a portion. Here the sample spans 120,000 or so clones, 60% to 85% being singletons. The specimen was PBMCs. These receptors were collected from a middle-aged man in good health and CMV-seropositive. Each CDR3 is given with its conserved first and last residue. The D gene is left open where the match is weak. Clone size, where shown, is once, few, many, or a class for clones that have expanded.

clone size: .; V gene: TRBV6-5; D gene: TRBD1; J gene: TRBJ1-1; CDR3 protein: CASSAGTGGASEAFF; CDR3 DNA: TGTGCCAGCAGTGCCGGGACAGGGGGCGCGTCGGAAGCTTTCTTT
clone size: .; V gene: TRBV20-1; D gene: TRBD1; J gene: TRBJ2-1; CDR3 protein: CSALGTGREFF; CDR3 DNA: TGCAGTGCCCTAGGGACAGGGCGGGAGTTCTTC
clone size: .; V gene: TRBV4-1; D gene: TRBD2; J gene: TRBJ2-5; CDR3 protein: CASSPLGLAETQETQYF; CDR3 DNA: TGCGCCAGCAGCCCCCTTGGACTAGCGGAGACACAAGAGACCCAGTACTTC
clone size: .; V gene: TRBV6-5; D gene: .; J gene: TRBJ1-1; CDR3 protein: CASSYSGSGGAEAFF; CDR3 DNA: TGTGCCAGCAGTTACTCGGGGTCCGGCGGGGCTGAAGCTTTCTTT
clone size: .; V gene: TRBV30; D gene: TRBD2; J gene: TRBJ2-1; CDR3 protein: CAWGPGGSYNEQFF; CDR3 DNA: TGTGCCTGGGGGCCGGGGGGCTCCTACAATGAGCAGTTCTTC
clone size: .; V gene: TRBV10-3; D gene: .; J gene: TRBJ2-7; CDR3 protein: CAISGTRDSPAYEQYF; CDR3 DNA: TGTGCCATCAGTGGTACAAGGGACTCCCCGGCCTACGAGCAGTACTTC
clone size: .; V gene: TRBV2; D gene: .; J gene: TRBJ2-1; CDR3 protein: CASSETGDAYNEQFF; CDR3 DNA: TGTGCCAGCAGTGAAACGGGGGACGCCTACAATGAGCAGTTCTTC
clone size: .; V gene: TRBV5-5; D gene: .; J gene: TRBJ1-1; CDR3 protein: CASSSQQTMNTEAFF; CDR3 DNA: TGTGCCAGCAGCTCCCAACAGACAATGAACACTGAAGCTTTCTTT
clone size: .; V gene: TRBV29-1; D gene: .; J gene: TRBJ1-1; CDR3 protein: CSVLGGSYTEAFF; CDR3 DNA: TGCAGCGTTCTAGGCGGGTCGTACACTGAAGCTTTCTTT
clone size: .; V gene: TRBV18; D gene: .; J gene: TRBJ1-2; CDR3 protein: CASSPGPGYGYTF; CDR3 DNA: TGTGCCAGCTCACCAGGGCCAGGCTATGGCTACACCTTC
clone size: .; V gene: TRBV18; D gene: .; J gene: TRBJ2-5; CDR3 protein: CASSPATVASKETQYF; CDR3 DNA: TGTGCCAGCTCACCGGCTACAGTGGCGAGTAAAGAGACCCAGTACTTC
clone size: .; V gene: TRBV30; D gene: TRBD1; J gene: TRBJ2-7; CDR3 protein: CAWTREDRDTYEQYF; CDR3 DNA: TGTGCCTGGACCAGGGAGGACAGGGACACCTACGAGCAGTACTTC
clone size: .; V gene: TRBV28; D gene: .; J gene: TRBJ1-6; CDR3 protein: CASRPSSGPNSPLHF; CDR3 DNA: TGTGCCAGCAGACCTTCGTCTGGCCCTAATTCACCCCTCCACTTT
clone size: .; V gene: TRBV7-9; D gene: TRBD1; J gene: TRBJ2-2; CDR3 protein: CASSLATGTNTGELFF; CDR3 DNA: TGTGCCAGCAGCTTAGCGACAGGGACGAACACCGGGGAGCTGTTTTTT
clone size: few; V gene: TRBV10-3; D gene: TRBD1; J gene: TRBJ1-6; CDR3 protein: CAISDGQGVDSPLHF; CDR3 DNA: TGTGCCATCAGTGACGGACAGGGGGTCGATTCACCCCTCCACTTT
clone size: .; V gene: TRBV14; D gene: .; J gene: TRBJ2-3; CDR3 protein: CASSRDSSTDTQYF; CDR3 DNA: TGTGCCAGCAGCCGGGACTCTAGCACAGATACGCAGTATTTT
clone size: .; V gene: TRBV9; D gene: TRBD1; J gene: TRBJ2-3; CDR3 protein: CASSVAPGTAEDTQYF; CDR3 DNA: TGTGCCAGCAGCGTAGCTCCGGGGACAGCGGAAGATACGCAGTATTTT
clone size: .; V gene: TRBV7-2; D gene: .; J gene: TRBJ1-3; CDR3 protein: CASSAKAGSGNTIYF; CDR3 DNA: TGTGCCAGCAGCGCCAAAGCAGGGTCTGGAAACACCATATATTTT
clone size: once; V gene: TRBV27; D gene: .; J gene: TRBJ2-6; CDR3 protein: CASSPQGPGANVLTF; CDR3 DNA: TGTGCCAGCAGTCCGCAGGGTCCCGGGGCCAACGTCCTGACTTTC
clone size: .; V gene: TRBV6-6; D gene: TRBD2; J gene: TRBJ2-1; CDR3 protein: CASGGRGEQFF; CDR3 DNA: TGTGCCAGCGGAGGGAGGGGTGAGCAGTTCTTC
clone size: .; V gene: TRBV19; D gene: .; J gene: TRBJ1-2; CDR3 protein: CASTTIDFNYGYTF; CDR3 DNA: TGTGCCAGTACAACGATAGACTTTAACTATGGCTACACCTTC
clone size: .; V gene: TRBV7-7; D gene: .; J gene: TRBJ1-1; CDR3 protein: CASSVDKNTEAFF; CDR3 DNA: TGTGCTAGCAGCGTAGACAAGAACACTGAAGCTTTCTTT
clone size: .; V gene: TRBV30; D gene: .; J gene: TRBJ1-6; CDR3 protein: CAWREGRGSPPHF; CDR3 DNA: TGTGCCTGGAGGGAGGGGCGGGGCTCACCCCCCCACTTT
clone size: .; V gene: TRBV6-6; D gene: .; J gene: TRBJ2-6; CDR3 protein: CASGVGGSGANVLTF; CDR3 DNA: TGTGCCAGCGGAGTGGGGGGCTCTGGGGCCAACGTCCTGACTTTC
clone size: .; V gene: TRBV5-1; D gene: .; J gene: TRBJ2-2; CDR3 protein: CASSPLLTGTGELFF; CDR3 DNA: TGCGCCAGCAGCCCCCTCCTCACCGGCACCGGGGAGCTGTTTTTT
clone size: .; V gene: TRBV5-1; D gene: .; J gene: TRBJ1-4; CDR3 protein: CASSLGVNRAGFEKLFF; CDR3 DNA: TGCGCCAGCAGCTTGGGGGTCAACAGGGCCGGGTTTGAAAAACTGTTTTTT
clone size: once; V gene: TRBV7-2; D gene: .; J gene: TRBJ1-2; CDR3 protein: CASSLSYPGAERDGYTF; CDR3 DNA: TGTGCCAGCAGCCTTTCCTATCCGGGCGCCGAGAGGGATGGCTACACCTTC
clone size: .; V gene: TRBV7-9; D gene: TRBD1; J gene: TRBJ2-1; CDR3 protein: CASSLTGGVLSSYNEQFF; CDR3 DNA: TGTGCCAGCAGCTTAACAGGGGGCGTCTTGAGCTCCTACAATGAGCAGTTCTTC
clone size: .; V gene: TRBV6-6; D gene: TRBD1; J gene: TRBJ1-6; CDR3 protein: CASSSQGARSPLHF; CDR3 DNA: TGTGCCAGCAGTTCCCAGGGGGCACGGTCACCCCTCCACTTT
clone size: .; V gene: TRBV6-4; D gene: TRBD2; J gene: TRBJ2-1; CDR3 protein: CASSVLAGSYNEQFF; CDR3 DNA: TGTGCCAGCAGTGTTCTAGCGGGCTCGTACAATGAGCAGTTCTTC
clone size: .; V gene: TRBV10-3; D gene: TRBD1; J gene: TRBJ2-7; CDR3 protein: CAISERGTGGGYEQYF; CDR3 DNA: TGTGCCATCAGTGAGAGGGGGACAGGGGGGGGTTACGAGCAGTACTTC
clone size: .; V gene: TRBV6-6; D gene: TRBD1; J gene: TRBJ1-6; CDR3 protein: CASSRGGTGGSPLHF; CDR3 DNA: TGTGCCAGCAGTCGGGGCGGGACAGGGGGTTCTCCCCTCCACTTT
clone size: .; V gene: TRBV10-3; D gene: .; J gene: TRBJ1-2; CDR3 protein: CAISDPVGQGALF; CDR3 DNA: .